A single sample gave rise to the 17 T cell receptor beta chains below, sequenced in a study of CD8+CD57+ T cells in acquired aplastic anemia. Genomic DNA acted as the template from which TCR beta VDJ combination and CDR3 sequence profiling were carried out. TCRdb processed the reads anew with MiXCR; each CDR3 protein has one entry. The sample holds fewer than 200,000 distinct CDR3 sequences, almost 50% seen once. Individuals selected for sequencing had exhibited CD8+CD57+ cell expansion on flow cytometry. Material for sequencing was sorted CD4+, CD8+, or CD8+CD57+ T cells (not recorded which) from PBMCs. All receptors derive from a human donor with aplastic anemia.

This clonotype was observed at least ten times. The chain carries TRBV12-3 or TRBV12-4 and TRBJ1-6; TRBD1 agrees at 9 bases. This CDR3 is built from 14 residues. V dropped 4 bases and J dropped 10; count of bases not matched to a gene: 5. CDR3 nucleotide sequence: TGTGCCAGCAGTTCGGGACAGGGAGGCTCACCCCTCCACTTT. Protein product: CASSSGQGGSPLHF.

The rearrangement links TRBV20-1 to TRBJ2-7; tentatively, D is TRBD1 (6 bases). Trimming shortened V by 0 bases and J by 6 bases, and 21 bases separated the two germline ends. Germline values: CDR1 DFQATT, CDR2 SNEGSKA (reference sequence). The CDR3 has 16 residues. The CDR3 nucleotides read TGCAGTGCTAGAGATATCGGGACACTTAAGCCCAGCGAGCAGTACTTC. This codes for CSARDIGTLKPSEQYF.

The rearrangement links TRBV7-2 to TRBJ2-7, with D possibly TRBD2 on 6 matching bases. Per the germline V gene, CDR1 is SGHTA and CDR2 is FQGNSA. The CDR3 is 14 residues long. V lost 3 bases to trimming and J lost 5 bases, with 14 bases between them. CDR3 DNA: TGTGCCAGCAGCTTGGACGGCGGGGTGGACGAGCAGTACTTC. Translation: CASSLDGGVDEQYF.

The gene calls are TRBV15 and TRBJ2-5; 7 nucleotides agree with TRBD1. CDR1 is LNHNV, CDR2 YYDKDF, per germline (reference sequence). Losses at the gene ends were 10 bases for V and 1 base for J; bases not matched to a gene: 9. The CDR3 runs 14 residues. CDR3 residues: CANTRTGIQETQYF. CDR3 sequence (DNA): TGTGCCAATACTAGGACAGGCATCCAAGAGACCCAGTACTTC.

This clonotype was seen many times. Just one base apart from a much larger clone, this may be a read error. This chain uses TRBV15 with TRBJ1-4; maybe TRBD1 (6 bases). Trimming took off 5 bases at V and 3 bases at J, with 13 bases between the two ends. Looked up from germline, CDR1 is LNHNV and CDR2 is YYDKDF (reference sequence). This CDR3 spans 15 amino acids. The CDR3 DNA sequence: TGTGCCACCAGCCCAAGGGGGGGGGCTAATGAAAAACTGTTTTTT. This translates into CATSPRGGANEKLFF. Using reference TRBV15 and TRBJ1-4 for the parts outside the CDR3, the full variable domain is DAMVIQNPRYQVTQFGKPVTLSCSQTLNHNVMYWYQQKSSQAPKLLFHYYDKDFNNEADTPDNFQSRRPNTSFCFLDIRSPGLGDTAMYLCATSPRGGANEKLFFGSGTQLSVL.

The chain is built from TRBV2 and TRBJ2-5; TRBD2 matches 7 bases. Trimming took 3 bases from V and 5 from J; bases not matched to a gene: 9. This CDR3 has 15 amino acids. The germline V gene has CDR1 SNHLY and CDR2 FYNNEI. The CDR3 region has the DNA TGTGCCAGCAGTGACTCAGGGACGCGGGGGGAGACCCAGTACTTC. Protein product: CASSDSGTRGETQYF.

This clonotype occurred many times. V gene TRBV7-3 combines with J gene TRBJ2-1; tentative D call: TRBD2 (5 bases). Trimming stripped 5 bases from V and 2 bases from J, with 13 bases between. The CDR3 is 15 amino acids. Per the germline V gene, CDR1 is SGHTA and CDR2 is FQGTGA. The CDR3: CASSAGPGPYNEQFF. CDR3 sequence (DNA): TGTGCCAGCAGCGCGGGCCCTGGGCCCTACAATGAGCAGTTCTTC.

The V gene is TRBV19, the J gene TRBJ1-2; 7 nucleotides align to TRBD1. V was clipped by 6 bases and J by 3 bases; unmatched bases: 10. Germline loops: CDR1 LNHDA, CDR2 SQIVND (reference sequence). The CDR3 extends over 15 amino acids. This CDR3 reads CASRPPTGWDYGYTF. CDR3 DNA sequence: TGTGCCAGTAGACCGCCGACAGGGTGGGACTATGGCTACACCTTC. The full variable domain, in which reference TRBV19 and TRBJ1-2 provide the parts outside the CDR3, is DGGITQSPKYLFRKEGQNVTLSCEQNLNHDAMYWYRQDPGQGLRLIYYSQIVNDFQKGDIAEGYSVSREKKESFPLTVTSAQKNPTAFYLCASRPPTGWDYGYTFGSGTRLTVV.

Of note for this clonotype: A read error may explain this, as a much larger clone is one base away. DNA of the CDR3: TGTGCCGGCATGAAAGGGAGTGGAAACACCATATATTTT. Translation: CAGMKGSGNTIYF. The chain links TRBV10-3 to TRBJ1-3, with D unclear. V lost 11 bases and J 3 bases, leaving 14 bases between the germline ends. CDR1 and CDR2 from the germline V gene are ENHRY and SYGVKD. This CDR3 region has 13 residues.

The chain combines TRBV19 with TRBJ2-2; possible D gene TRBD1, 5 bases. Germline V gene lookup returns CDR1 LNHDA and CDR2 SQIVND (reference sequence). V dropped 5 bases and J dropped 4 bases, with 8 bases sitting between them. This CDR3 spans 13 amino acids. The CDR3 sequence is CASSSTGTGELFF. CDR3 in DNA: TGTGCCAGTAGTTCTACAGGCACCGGGGAGCTGTTTTTT.

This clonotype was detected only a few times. CDR3 bases: TGTGCCACCAGCAGAGATAAGGGCCACTTGAACACTGAAGCTTTCTTT. Protein product: CATSRDKGHLNTEAFF. The chain employs TRBV15 and TRBJ1-1; D gene uncertain. The CDR3 has 16 amino acids. Trimming shortened V by 0 bases and J by 0 bases, and 11 bases separated the two germline ends. Germline V lookup: CDR1 LNHNV, CDR2 YYDKDF (reference sequence).

Here the CDR3 DNA reads TGTGCCAGCAGCTCAACTCTAAGACAGGGGGCGGGAGGCTACACCTTC. Translating it yields CASSSTLRQGAGGYTF. The J gene is TRBJ1-2, the V gene TRBV11-1; 10 nucleotides agree with TRBD1. Germline V gives CDR1 SGHAT, CDR2 FQDESV (reference sequence). V gave up 4 bases and J gave up 8 bases; unmatched junction bases: 13. This CDR3 spans 16 amino acids.

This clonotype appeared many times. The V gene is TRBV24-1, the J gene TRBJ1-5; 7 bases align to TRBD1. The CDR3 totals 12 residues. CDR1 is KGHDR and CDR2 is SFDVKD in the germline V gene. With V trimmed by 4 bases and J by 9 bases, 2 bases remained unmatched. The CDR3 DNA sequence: TGTGCCACCAGTGACAGGGGGGTGCCCCAGCATTTT. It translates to CATSDRGVPQHF.

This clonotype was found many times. The chain's CDR3 is CSASGGPGTSGSNEQFF. The DNA for the CDR3 is TGCAGTGCTAGTGGAGGACCCGGGACTAGCGGTTCAAATGAGCAGTTCTTC. The chain joins TRBV20-1 to TRBJ2-1; 11 nucleotides line up with TRBD2. This CDR3 region has 17 residues. From germline, CDR1 is DFQATT and CDR2 SNEGSKA (reference sequence). With 3 bases clipped from V and 7 bases from J, the junction kept 14 bases outside the gene matches.

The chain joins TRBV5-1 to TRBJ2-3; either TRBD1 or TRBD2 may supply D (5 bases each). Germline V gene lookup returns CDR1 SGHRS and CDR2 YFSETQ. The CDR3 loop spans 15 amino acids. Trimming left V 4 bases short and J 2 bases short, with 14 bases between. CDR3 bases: TGCGCCAGCAGCCAAGGGGCTAGCATCACAGATACGCAGTATTTT. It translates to CASSQGASITDTQYF.

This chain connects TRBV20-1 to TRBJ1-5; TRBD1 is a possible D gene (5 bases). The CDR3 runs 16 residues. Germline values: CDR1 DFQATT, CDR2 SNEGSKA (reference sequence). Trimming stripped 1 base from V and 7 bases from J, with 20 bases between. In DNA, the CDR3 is TGCAGTGCTAGAGGTCCCTGGTCGGGGCGAGGCCAGCCCCAGCATTTT. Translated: CSARGPWSGRGQPQHF.

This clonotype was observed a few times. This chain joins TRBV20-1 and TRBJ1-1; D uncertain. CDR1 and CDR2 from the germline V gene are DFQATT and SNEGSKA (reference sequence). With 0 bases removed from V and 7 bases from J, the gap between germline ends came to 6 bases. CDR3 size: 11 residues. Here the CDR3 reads CSARDRLEAFF. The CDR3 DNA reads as TGCAGTGCTAGAGATCGACTTGAAGCTTTCTTT.